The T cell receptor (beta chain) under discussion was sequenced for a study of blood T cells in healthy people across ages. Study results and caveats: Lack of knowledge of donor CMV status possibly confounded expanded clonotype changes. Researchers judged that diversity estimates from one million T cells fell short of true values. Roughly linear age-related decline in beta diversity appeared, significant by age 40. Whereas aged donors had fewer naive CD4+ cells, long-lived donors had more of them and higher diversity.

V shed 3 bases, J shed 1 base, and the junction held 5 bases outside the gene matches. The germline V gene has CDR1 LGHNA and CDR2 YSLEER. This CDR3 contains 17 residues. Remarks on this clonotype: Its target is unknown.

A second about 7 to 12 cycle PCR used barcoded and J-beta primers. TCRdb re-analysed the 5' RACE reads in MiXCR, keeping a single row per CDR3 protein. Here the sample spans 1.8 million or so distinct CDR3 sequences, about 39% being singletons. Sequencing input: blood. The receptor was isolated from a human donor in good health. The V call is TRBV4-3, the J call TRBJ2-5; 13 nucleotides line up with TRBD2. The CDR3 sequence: CASSQDTSGGVQETQYF. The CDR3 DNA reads TGCGCCAGCAGCCAGGACACTAGCGGGGGGGTCCAAGAGACCCAGTACTTC.